The next 9 T cell receptor beta chains were all read from a single sample in a study of Ad26.COV2.S vaccination and SARS-CoV-2 variants. As to treatment: 19 received Ad26.COV2.S at low or high dose, single or two shots; about five received placebo; per-sample allocation not given. Sampling was performed 63 days after the first vaccine or placebo injection. TCRdb's table, derived via immunoSEQ multiplex PCR, lists solely in-frame clones and lacks some. The table shows approximately 400,000 clones, with approximately 81% occurring only once. This sample comprised peripheral blood, obtained in a trial of Ad26.COV2.S vaccine versus placebo. Receptors originate from a person aged 18 to 65 who received the Ad26.COV2.S COVID-19 vaccine or a placebo.

The chain employs TRBV7-2 and TRBJ2-2; 8 nucleotides align to TRBD1. Per the germline V gene, CDR1 is SGHTA and CDR2 is FQGNSA. The V segment lost 3 bases and the J segment 5 bases; nucleotides outside the gene matches: 11. The CDR3 is 17 amino acids. CDR3 region: CASSFSSGRGRTGELFF. CDR3 nucleotides: TGTGCCAGCAGCTTTTCCTCAGGCAGGGGGCGGACCGGGGAGCTGTTTTTT.

This chain connects TRBV7-9 to TRBJ2-2; tentative D call: TRBD1 (6 bases). V shed 3 bases and J shed 8 bases, with 22 bases lying between them. CDR1 is SEHNR, CDR2 FQNEAQ, per germline (reference sequence). This CDR3 is built from 17 residues. Here the CDR3 DNA reads TGTGCCAGCAGCTTCCGCCGTGGGGGCCATAGTTTGGGGGAGCTGTTTTTT. Translated, it gives CASSFRRGGHSLGELFF.

The rearrangement joins TRBV28 to TRBJ2-7, with TRBD2 matching 11 bases. J was trimmed by 3 bases and V by 8 bases; bases with no gene match: 3. Germline V lookup: CDR1 MDHEN, CDR2 SYDVKM. CDR3 length: 13 amino acids. CDR3 sequence: CASLLAGDYEQYF. In DNA, the CDR3 is TGTGCCAGCCTACTAGCGGGGGACTACGAGCAGTACTTC. The full variable domain, completed using reference TRBV28 and TRBJ2-7, is DVKVTQSSRYLVKRTGEKVFLECVQDMDHENMFWYRQDPGLGLRLIYFSYDVKMKEKGDIPEGYSVSREKKERFSLILESASTNQTSMYLCASLLAGDYEQYFGPGTRLTVT.

The V call is TRBV12-3 or TRBV12-4, the J call TRBJ2-7; D is ambiguous. Trimming removed 6 bases at V and 0 bases at J, with 9 bases between. The length of the CDR3 is 13 residues. The CDR3 protein is CASSRSPSYEQYF. Here the CDR3 DNA reads TGTGCCAGCAGCCGGTCCCCCTCCTACGAGCAGTACTTC.

V gene TRBV2 combines with J gene TRBJ2-1; D might be TRBD1 or TRBD2, each matching 6 bases. This CDR3 has 13 residues. In germline, CDR1 is SNHLY, CDR2 FYNNEI. Trimming removed 4 bases at V and 6 bases at J, with 10 bases between. CDR3: CASSGGGINEQFF. DNA for the CDR3: TGTGCCAGCAGTGGAGGGGGGATCAATGAGCAGTTCTTC.

This chain connects TRBV5-1 to TRBJ2-5; a weak D match, TRBD2 (6 bases). Between the trimmed V and J ends, which lost 6 bases and 5 bases, there was a span of 11 bases. The CDR3 contains 12 residues. Germline V CDR1 and CDR2: SGHRS, YFSETQ. This chain's CDR3 is CASTEGLETQYF. The CDR3 DNA is TGCGCCAGCACGGAGGGGTTGGAGACCCAGTACTTC.

The CDR3 DNA is TGTGCCAGCAGCTCCACAATCTACGAGCAGTACTTC. Translated: CASSSTIYEQYF. This sequence joins TRBV11-2 and TRBJ2-7; D unresolved. Germline CDR1 reads SGHAT; CDR2 reads FQNNGV. The CDR3 sequence is 12 residues long. Trimming took 4 bases from V and 3 from J, leaving 7 bases between them.

The rearrangement uses TRBV4-3 and TRBJ2-1, with 9 positions matching TRBD2. This CDR3 is built from 15 residues. The junction had 7 bases not matched to a gene; V was cut back by 4 bases and J by 6 bases. CDR1 is LGHNA, CDR2 YSLEER, per germline. The CDR3 nucleotides are TGCGCCAGCAGCCCCGGGACTAGCTTTTCCAATGAGCAGTTCTTC. Translation gives CASSPGTSFSNEQFF.

A single count supports this clone. The chain carries TRBV18 and TRBJ2-7, with 7 nucleotides matching TRBD1. Trimming at V came to 3 bases and at J to 2 bases, leaving 4 bases not matched to a gene. CDR1 is KGHSH and CDR2 is LQKENI in the germline V gene. The CDR3 totals 14 residues. The chain's CDR3 is CASSPGTAAYEQYF. The CDR3 DNA sequence: TGTGCCAGCTCACCCGGGACAGCCGCCTACGAGCAGTACTTC. Filled out from reference TRBV18 and TRBJ2-7, the complete variable domain reads NAGVMQNPRHLVRRRGQEARLRCSPMKGHSHVYWYRQLPEEGLKFMVYLQKENIIDESGMPKERFSAEFPKEGPSILRIQQVVRGDSAAYFCASSPGTAAYEQYFGPGTRLTVT.